Below, one T cell receptor beta chain is given with its context. Purities over 95% were achieved in all sorted populations. The CDR3 is 13 residues long. CDR1 is MNHEY, CDR2 SVGAGI, per germline. With 2 bases clipped from V and 9 bases from J, the junction kept 5 bases outside the gene matches. The data belong to a study of beta chain features in type 1 diabetes. TCRB transcripts that were expressed got sequenced, as all of the isolated RNA had been reverse transcribed. Average reads for naive, central memory and regulatory T cell samples were roughly 3.5 million. TCRdb's table, derived via immunoSEQ multiplex PCR, lists solely in-frame clones and lacks some. The sample lists fewer than 200,000 clones, 10% to 15% occurring once.

The sequence derives from a woman aged 18 to 35 in good health. The sequencing sample was made of central memory CD4+ T cells from blood. This chain connects TRBV6-5 to TRBJ1-1, with 8 bases fitting TRBD1. The CDR3 DNA is TGTGCCAGCAGTTACCCGGGGACAGGTCAAGCTTTCTTT. Translating gives CASSYPGTGQAFF.